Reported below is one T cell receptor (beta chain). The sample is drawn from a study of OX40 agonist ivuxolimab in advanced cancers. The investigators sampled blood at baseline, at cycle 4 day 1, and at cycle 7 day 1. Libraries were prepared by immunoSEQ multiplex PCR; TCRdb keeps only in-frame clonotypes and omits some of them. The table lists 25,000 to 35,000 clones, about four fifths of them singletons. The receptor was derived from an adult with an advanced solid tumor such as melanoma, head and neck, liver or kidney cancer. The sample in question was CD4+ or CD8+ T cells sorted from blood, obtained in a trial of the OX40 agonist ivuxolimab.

In nucleotides, the CDR3 is TGCGCCAGCAGCCAAGGTACAGGGTGGACTGAAGCTTTCTTT. This gives the protein CASSQGTGWTEAFF. The genes are TRBV4-1 and TRBJ1-1, with D possibly matching TRBD1 (6 bases). The CDR3 sequence is 14 residues long. Germline V gene data show CDR1 as MGHRA and CDR2 as YSYEKL. V shed 1 base and J shed 5 bases, with 11 bases lying between them.